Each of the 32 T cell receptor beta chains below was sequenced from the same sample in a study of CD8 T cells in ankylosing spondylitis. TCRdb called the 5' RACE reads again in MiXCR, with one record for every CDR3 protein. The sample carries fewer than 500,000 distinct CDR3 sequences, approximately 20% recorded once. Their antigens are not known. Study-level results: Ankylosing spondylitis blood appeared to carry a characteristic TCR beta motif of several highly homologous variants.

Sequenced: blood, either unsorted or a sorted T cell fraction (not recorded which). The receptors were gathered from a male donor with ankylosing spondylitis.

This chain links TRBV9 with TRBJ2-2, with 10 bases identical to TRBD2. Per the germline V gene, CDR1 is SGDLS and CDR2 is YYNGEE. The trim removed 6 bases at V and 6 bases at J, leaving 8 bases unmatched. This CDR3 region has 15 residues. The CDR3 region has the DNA TGTGCCAGCACCCATCCCAGCGGGAGGGCCGGGGAGCTGTTTTTT. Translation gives CASTHPSGRAGELFF. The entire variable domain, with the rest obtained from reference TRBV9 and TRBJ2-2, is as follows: DSGVTQTPKHLITATGQRVTLRCSPRSGDLSVYWYQQSLDQGLQFLIQYYNGEERAKGNILERFSAQQFPDLHSELNLSSLELGDSALYFCASTHPSGRAGELFFGEGSRLTVL.

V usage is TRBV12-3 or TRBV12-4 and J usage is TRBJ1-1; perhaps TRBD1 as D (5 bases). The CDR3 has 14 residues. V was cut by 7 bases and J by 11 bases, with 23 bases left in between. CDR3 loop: CASTIGSGTNKAFF. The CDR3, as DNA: TGTGCCAGCACCATCGGATCAGGGACCAATAAGGCTTTCTTT.

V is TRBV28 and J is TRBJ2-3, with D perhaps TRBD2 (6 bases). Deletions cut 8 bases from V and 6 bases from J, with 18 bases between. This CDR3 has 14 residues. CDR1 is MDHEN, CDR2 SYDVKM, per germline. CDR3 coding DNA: TGTGCCAGCTCGACCCGGGGGTTAGGGGATACGCAGTATTTT. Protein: CASSTRGLGDTQYF.

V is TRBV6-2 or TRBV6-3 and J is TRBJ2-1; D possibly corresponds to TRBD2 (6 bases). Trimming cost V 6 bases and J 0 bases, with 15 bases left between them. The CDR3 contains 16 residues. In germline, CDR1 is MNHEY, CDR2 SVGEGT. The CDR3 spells CASRTGLSSSYNEQFF. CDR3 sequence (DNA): TGTGCCAGCAGAACGGGACTCTCGAGCTCCTACAATGAGCAGTTCTTC.

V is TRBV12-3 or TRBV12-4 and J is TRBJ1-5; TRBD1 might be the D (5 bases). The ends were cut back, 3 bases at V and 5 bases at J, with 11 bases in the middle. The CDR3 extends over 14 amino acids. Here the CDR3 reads CASSLVRDHQPQHF. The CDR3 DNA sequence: TGTGCCAGCAGTTTGGTCAGGGATCATCAGCCCCAGCATTTT.

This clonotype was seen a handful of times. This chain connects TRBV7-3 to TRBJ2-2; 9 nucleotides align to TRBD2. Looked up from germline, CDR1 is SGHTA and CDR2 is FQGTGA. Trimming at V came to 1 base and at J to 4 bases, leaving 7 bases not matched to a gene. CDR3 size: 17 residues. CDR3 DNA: TGTGCCAGCAGCTTAATGGCTAGCGGGGTTAGCACCGGGGAGCTGTTTTTT. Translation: CASSLMASGVSTGELFF.

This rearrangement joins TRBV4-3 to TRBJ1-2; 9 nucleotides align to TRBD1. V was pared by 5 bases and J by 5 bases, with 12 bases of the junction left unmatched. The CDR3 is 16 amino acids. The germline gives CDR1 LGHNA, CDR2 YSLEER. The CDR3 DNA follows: TGCGCCAGCAGCTGGGGGGACAGGGAACTAGGGTATGGCTACACCTTC. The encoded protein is CASSWGDRELGYGYTF.

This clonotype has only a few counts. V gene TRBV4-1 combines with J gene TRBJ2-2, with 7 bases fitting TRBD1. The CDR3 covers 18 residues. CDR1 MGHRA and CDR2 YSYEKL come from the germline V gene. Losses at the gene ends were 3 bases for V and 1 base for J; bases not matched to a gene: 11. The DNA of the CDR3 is TGCGCCAGCAGCCAGACCCTCCACAGGGGCCTGAACACCGGGGAGCTGTTTTTT. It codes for CASSQTLHRGLNTGELFF.

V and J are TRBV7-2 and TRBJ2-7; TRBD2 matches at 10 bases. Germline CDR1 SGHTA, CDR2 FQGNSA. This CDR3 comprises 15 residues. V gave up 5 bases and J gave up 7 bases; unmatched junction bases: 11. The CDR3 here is CASSLGLAAPGEQYF. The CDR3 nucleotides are TGTGCCAGCAGCCTAGGACTAGCGGCTCCAGGAGAGCAGTACTTC.

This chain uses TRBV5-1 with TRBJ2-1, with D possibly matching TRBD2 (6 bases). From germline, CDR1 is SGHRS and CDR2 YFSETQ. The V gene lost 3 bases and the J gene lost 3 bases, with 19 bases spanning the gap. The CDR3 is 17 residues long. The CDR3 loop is CASSSGLATGVYNEQFF. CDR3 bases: TGCGCCAGCAGCTCCGGGCTAGCCACGGGGGTCTACAATGAGCAGTTCTTC.

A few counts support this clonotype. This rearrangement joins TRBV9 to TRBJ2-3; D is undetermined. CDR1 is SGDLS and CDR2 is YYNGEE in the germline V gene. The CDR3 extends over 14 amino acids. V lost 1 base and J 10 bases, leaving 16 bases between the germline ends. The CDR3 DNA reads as TGTGCCAGCAGCGTAAGACCAGCATCGGAGTCGCAGTATTTT. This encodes CASSVRPASESQYF. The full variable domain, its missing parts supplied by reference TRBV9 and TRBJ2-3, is DSGVTQTPKHLITATGQRVTLRCSPRSGDLSVYWYQQSLDQGLQFLIQYYNGEERAKGNILERFSAQQFPDLHSELNLSSLELGDSALYFCASSVRPASESQYFGPGTRLTVL.

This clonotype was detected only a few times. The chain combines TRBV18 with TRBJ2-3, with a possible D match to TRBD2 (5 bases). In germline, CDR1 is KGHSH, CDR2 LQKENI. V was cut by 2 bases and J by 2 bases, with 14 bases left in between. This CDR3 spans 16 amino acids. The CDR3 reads CASSPSGSGSTDTQYF. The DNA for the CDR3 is TGTGCCAGCTCACCATCGGGGTCGGGATCCACAGATACGCAGTATTTT.

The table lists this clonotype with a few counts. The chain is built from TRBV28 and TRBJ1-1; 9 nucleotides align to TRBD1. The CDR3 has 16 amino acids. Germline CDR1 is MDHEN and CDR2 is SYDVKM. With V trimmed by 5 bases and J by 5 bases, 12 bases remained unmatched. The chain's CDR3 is CASSAPRDRVYTEAFF. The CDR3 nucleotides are TGTGCCAGCAGTGCGCCACGGGACAGGGTATATACTGAAGCTTTCTTT. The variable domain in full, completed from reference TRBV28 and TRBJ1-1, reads DVKVTQSSRYLVKRTGEKVFLECVQDMDHENMFWYRQDPGLGLRLIYFSYDVKMKEKGDIPEGYSVSREKKERFSLILESASTNQTSMYLCASSAPRDRVYTEAFFGQGTRLTVV.

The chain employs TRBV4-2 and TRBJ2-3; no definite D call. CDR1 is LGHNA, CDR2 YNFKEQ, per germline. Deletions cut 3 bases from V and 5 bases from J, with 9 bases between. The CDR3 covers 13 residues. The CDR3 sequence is CASSQLGGDTQYF. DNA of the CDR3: TGTGCCAGCAGCCAGTTAGGTGGAGATACGCAGTATTTT.

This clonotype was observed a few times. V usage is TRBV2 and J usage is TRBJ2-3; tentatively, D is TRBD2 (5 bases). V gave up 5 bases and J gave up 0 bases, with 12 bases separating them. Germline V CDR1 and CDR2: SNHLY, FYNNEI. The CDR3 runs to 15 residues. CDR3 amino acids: CASSLEARSTDTQYF. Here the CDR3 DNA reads TGTGCCAGCAGTCTGGAGGCTAGGAGCACAGATACGCAGTATTTT. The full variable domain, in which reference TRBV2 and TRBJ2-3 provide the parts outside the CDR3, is EPEVTQTPSHQVTQMGQEVILRCVPISNHLYFYWYRQILGQKVEFLVSFYNNEISEKSEIFDDQFSVERPDGSNFTLKIRSTKLEDSAMYFCASSLEARSTDTQYFGPGTRLTVL.

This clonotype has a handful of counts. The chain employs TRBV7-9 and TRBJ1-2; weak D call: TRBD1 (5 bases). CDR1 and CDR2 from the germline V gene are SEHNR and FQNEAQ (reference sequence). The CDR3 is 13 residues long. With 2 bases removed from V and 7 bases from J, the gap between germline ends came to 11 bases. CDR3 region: CASSLIQGSGYTF. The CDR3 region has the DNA TGTGCCAGCAGCTTAATTCAGGGTTCTGGCTACACCTTC.

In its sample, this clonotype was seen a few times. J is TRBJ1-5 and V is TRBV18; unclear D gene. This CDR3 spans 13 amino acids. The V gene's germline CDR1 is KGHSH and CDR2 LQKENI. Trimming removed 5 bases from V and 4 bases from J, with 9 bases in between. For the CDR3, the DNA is TGTGCCAGCTCAATAGAATGGAATCAGCCCCAGCATTTT. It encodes CASSIEWNQPQHF.

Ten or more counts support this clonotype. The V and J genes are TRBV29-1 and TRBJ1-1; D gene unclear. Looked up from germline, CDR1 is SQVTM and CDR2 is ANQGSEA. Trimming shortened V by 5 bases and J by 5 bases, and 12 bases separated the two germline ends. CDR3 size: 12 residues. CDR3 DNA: TGCAGCGTTCAAAGTCCGCAGACTGAAGCTTTCTTT. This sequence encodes CSVQSPQTEAFF. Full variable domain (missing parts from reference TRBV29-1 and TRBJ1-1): SAVISQKPSRDICQRGTSLTIQCQVDSQVTMMFWYRQQPGQSLTLIATANQGSEATYESGFVIDKFPISRPNLTFSTLTVSNMSPEDSSIYLCSVQSPQTEAFFGQGTRLTVV.

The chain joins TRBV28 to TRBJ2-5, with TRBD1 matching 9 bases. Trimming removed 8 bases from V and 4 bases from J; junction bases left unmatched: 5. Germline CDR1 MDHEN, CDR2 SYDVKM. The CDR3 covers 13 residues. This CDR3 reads CASQTGGIETQYF. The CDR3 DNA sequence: TGTGCCAGCCAGACAGGGGGAATAGAGACCCAGTACTTC.

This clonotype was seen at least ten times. The CDR3 region is CASSYRAETYNEQFF. In DNA form, the CDR3 reads TGTGCCAGCAGTTACAGAGCGGAGACGTACAATGAGCAGTTCTTC. The rearrangement links TRBV6-5 to TRBJ2-1; perhaps TRBD2 as D (5 bases). V shed 2 bases and J shed 4 bases, with 12 bases lying between them. The length of the CDR3 is 15 residues. Per the germline V gene, CDR1 is MNHEY and CDR2 is SVGAGI.

CDR3 residues: CASTMRGNEKLFF. CDR3 bases: TGTGCCAGCACCATGAGGGGTAATGAAAAACTGTTTTTT. The V call is TRBV5-8, the J call TRBJ1-4; weak D call: TRBD1 (5 bases). This CDR3 is built from 13 residues. V lost 6 bases and J lost 4, with 10 bases in between. Looked up from germline, CDR1 is SGHTS and CDR2 is YDEGEE.

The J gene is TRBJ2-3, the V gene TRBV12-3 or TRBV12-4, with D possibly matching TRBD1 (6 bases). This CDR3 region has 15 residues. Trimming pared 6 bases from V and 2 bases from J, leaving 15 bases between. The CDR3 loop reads CASRPDRPPTDTQYF. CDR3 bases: TGTGCCAGCAGGCCGGACAGACCCCCCACAGATACGCAGTATTTT.

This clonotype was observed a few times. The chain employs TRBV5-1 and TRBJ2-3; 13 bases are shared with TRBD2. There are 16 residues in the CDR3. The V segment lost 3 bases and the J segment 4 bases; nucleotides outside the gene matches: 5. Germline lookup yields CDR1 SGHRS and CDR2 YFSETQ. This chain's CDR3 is CASSSLAGGNADTQYF. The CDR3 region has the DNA TGCGCCAGCAGCTCACTAGCGGGAGGGAACGCAGATACGCAGTATTTT.

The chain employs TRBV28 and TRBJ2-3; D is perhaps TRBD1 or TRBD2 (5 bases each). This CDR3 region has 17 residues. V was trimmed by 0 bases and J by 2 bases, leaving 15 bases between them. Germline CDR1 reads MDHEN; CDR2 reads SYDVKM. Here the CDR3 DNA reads TGTGCCAGCAGTTTATGGGCGAGGGGAAAGGACACAGATACGCAGTATTTT. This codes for CASSLWARGKDTDTQYF.

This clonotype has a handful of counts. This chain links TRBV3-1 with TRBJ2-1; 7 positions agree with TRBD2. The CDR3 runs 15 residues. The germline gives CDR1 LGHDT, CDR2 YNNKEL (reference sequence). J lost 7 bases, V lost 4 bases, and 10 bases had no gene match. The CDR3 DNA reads TGTGCCAGCAGCCCACCCGGAGCGGGGATTAATGAGCAGTTCTTC. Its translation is CASSPPGAGINEQFF.

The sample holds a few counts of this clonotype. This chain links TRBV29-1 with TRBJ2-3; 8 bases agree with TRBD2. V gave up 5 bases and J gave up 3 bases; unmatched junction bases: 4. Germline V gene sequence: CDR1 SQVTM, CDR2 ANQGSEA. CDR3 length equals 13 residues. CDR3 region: CSVPAGATDTQYF. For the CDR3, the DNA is TGCAGCGTTCCAGCGGGAGCAACAGATACGCAGTATTTT.

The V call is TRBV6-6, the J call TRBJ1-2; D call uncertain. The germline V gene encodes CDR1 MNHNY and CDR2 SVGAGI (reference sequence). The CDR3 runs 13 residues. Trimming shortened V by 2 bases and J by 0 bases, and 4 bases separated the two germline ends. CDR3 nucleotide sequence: TGTGCCAGCAGTTACACAGCTAACTATGGCTACACCTTC. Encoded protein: CASSYTANYGYTF.

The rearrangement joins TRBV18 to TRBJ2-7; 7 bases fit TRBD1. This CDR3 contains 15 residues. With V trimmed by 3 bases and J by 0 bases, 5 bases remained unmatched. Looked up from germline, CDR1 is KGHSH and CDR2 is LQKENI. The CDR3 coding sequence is TGTGCCAGCTCACCCGCCGGGACAGTCTCCTACGAGCAGTACTTC. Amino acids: CASSPAGTVSYEQYF. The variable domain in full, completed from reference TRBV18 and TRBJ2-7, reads NAGVMQNPRHLVRRRGQEARLRCSPMKGHSHVYWYRQLPEEGLKFMVYLQKENIIDESGMPKERFSAEFPKEGPSILRIQQVVRGDSAAYFCASSPAGTVSYEQYFGPGTRLTVT.

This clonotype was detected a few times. Written as DNA, the CDR3 is TGTGCCAGCGGACTATCCGGCGAGACCCAGTACTTC. Its translation: CASGLSGETQYF. The V call is TRBV28, the J call TRBJ2-5, with a tentative D call TRBD2 (6 bases). Deletions cut 8 bases from V and 5 bases from J, with 12 bases between. This CDR3 comprises 12 residues. Germline V gene lookup returns CDR1 MDHEN and CDR2 SYDVKM.

CDR3 region: CASSFGQGNLYGYTF. The DNA for the CDR3 is TGTGCCAGCAGCTTTGGACAGGGGAACCTCTATGGCTACACCTTC. The chain has TRBV5-5 and TRBJ1-2; TRBD1 matches at 9 bases. The CDR3 runs 15 residues. Trimming removed 2 bases from V and 4 bases from J; junction bases left unmatched: 6. The germline V gene has CDR1 SGHKS and CDR2 YYEKEE (reference sequence).

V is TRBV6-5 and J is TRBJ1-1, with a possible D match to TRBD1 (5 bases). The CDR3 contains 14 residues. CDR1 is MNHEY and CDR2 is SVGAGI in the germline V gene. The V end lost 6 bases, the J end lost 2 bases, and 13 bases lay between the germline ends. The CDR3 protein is CASSYRLTNTEAFF. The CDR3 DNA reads TGTGCCAGCAGCTACAGGTTAACCAACACTGAAGCTTTCTTT.

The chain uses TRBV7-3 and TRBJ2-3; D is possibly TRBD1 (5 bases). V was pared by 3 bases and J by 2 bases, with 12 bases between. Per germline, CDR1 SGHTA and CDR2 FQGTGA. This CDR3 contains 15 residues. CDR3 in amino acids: CASSFTGSPTDTQYF. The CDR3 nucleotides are TGTGCCAGCAGCTTTACAGGCTCCCCCACAGATACGCAGTATTTT.